Described below is a single T cell receptor (beta chain) sequence and its context. Its specificity is not known. Deletions cut 6 bases from V and 4 bases from J, with 15 bases between. Germline assignment: CDR1 MNHEY and CDR2 SVGAGI. The CDR3 consists of 14 residues. These data originate in a study of cytomegalovirus exposure and HLA in healthy donors. Overall study results and limits: Reports indicate that TCR beta sequences accurately predicted the HLA-A and HLA-B alleles of most subjects. Links to common viral pathogens appeared, in a later analysis, for several of the most significant clusters. Earlier results showed most TCR beta V segments being productive about 87% or about 30% of the time. Looking again later, the authors saw that most CMV-associated TCR beta chains seemed HLA-restricted.

The PCR was carried out with 60 Vbeta primers and 13 Jbeta primers. TCRdb's copy holds only in-frame clones and misses some; the assay was immunoSEQ multiplex PCR. Altogether 150,000 to 190,000 clones are present, around 82% being singletons, with the ten largest covering about 6.4%. Sample: PBMCs. The chain is built from TRBV6-5 and TRBJ2-5; D is perhaps TRBD2 (7 bases). The receptor was isolated from a woman in her 50s in good health and CMV-seropositive. The CDR3 region is CASSAGAIRETQYF. The CDR3 DNA is TGTGCCAGCAGCGCGGGGGCGATTCGAGAGACCCAGTACTTC.